A selection of T cell receptor beta chains follows, all from one sample in a study of OX40 agonist ivuxolimab in advanced cancers. Method: immunoSEQ multiplex PCR; TCRdb's copy keeps in-frame clones and lacks some. The sample carries 67,000 or so clones, about 88% recorded once. Sequencing was performed on CD4+ or CD8+ T cells sorted from blood, taken in a trial of the OX40 agonist ivuxolimab. All receptors come from an adult with an advanced solid tumor such as melanoma, head and neck, liver or kidney cancer. Both conserved end residues are part of each CDR3. The D gene is left open where the match is weak. Size is stated for part of the rows, as once, few or many counts, or as a class when the clone is expanded.

v_call	j_call	clone_size	d_call	cdr3_aa	cdr3_nt
TRBV11-2	TRBJ1-1	NA	NA	CASSLGFNTEAFF	TGTGCCAGCAGCTTAGGTTTTAACACTGAAGCTTTCTTT
TRBV21-1	TRBJ2-4	NA	NA	CASIGMAKNIQYF	TGTGCCAGCATAGGGATGGCCAAAAACATTCAGTACTTC
TRBV4-1	TRBJ2-2	NA	TRBD2	CASSPFAGGPGELFF	TGCGCCAGCAGCCCATTTGCGGGAGGGCCCGGGGAGCTGTTTTTT
TRBV7-9	TRBJ1-4	once	NA	CASRPSRGGEEKLFF	TGTGCCAGCAGGCCGTCCAGGGGTGGAGAGGAAAAACTGTTTTTT
TRBV28	TRBJ2-7	NA	NA	CASSFQSGRGRIYEQYF	TGTGCCAGCAGTTTTCAAAGTGGGAGGGGGCGCATCTACGAGCAGTACTTC
TRBV5-4	TRBJ2-3	few	TRBD2	CASSLGVSGTSTDTQYF	TGTGCCAGCAGCTTGGGGGTTAGCGGGACTAGCACAGATACGCAGTATTTT
TRBV18	TRBJ2-7	NA	TRBD2	CASSLTSGVDYEQYF	TGTGCCAGCTCACTGACTAGCGGAGTGGACTACGAGCAGTACTTC
TRBV5-1	TRBJ1-3	NA	NA	CASSLEVTDRSSGNTIYF	TGCGCCAGCAGCTTGGAAGTAACCGACAGGTCCTCTGGAAACACCATATATTTT
TRBV28	TRBJ2-7	NA	TRBD2	CASSSSGSGFYEQYF	TGTGCCTCGTCGTCTAGCGGGAGTGGTTTCTACGAGCAGTACTTC
TRBV2	TRBJ1-5	NA	NA	CASSEGRVDQPQHF	TGTGCCAGCAGTGAAGGGAGGGTCGATCAGCCCCAGCATTTT
TRBV7-8	TRBJ2-5	NA	NA	CASSLGSAQYF	TGTGCCAGCAGCTTAGGTAGTGCCCAGTACTTC
TRBV5-1	TRBJ2-7	NA	NA	CASSLVTGIYEQYF	TGCGCCAGCAGCTTGGTTACAGGCATCTACGAGCAGTACTTC
TRBV11-3	TRBJ1-1	few	NA	CASSLVANTEAFF	TGTGCCAGCAGCTTAGTCGCGAACACTGAAGCTTTCTTT
TRBV6-1	TRBJ1-2	NA	NA	CASSEGSRGIGGYTF	TGTGCCAGCAGTGAAGGGTCGCGAGGGATAGGCGGCTACACCTTC
TRBV19	TRBJ2-7	NA	NA	CASSSPGNNYEQYF	TGTGCCAGTAGTTCCCCGGGAAACAACTACGAGCAGTACTTC
TRBV27	TRBJ2-3	NA	NA	CASTGSSHQEYF	TGTGCCAGCACAGGGAGTTCGCATCAGGAGTATTTT
TRBV14	TRBJ2-5	NA	NA	CASSQLGGQETQYF	TGTGCCAGCAGCCAATTGGGAGGCCAAGAGACCCAGTACTTC
TRBV7-3	TRBJ1-2	NA	TRBD1	CASSLSPGGDYGYTF	TGTGCCAGCAGCTTATCGCCAGGGGGCGACTATGGCTACACCTTC
TRBV5-4	TRBJ2-7	NA	NA	CASSYTGISAEQYF	TGTGCCAGCAGTTACACGGGAATTTCAGCCGAGCAGTACTTC
TRBV7-3	TRBJ2-7	NA	TRBD2	CASSHTGTSGYEQYF	TGTGCCAGCAGCCACACCGGGACTAGCGGTTACGAGCAGTACTTC
TRBV4-1	TRBJ1-5	NA	NA	CASSQARARGLNQPQHF	TGCGCCAGCAGCCAAGCCAGGGCCCGGGGGCTCAATCAGCCCCAGCATTTT
TRBV27	TRBJ1-1	NA	NA	CASSFNGGRTEAFF	TGTGCCAGCAGTTTTAACGGCGGGAGGACTGAAGCTTTCTTT
TRBV28	TRBJ2-7	NA	TRBD1	CASRTGGGGEQYF	TGTGCCAGCAGAACAGGGGGCGGGGGCGAGCAGTACTTC
TRBV5-1	TRBJ2-3	NA	TRBD2	CASRFSGSPTDTQYF	TGCGCCAGCAGATTTAGCGGGAGTCCCACAGATACGCAGTATTTT
TRBV6-5	TRBJ2-5	once	TRBD1	CASSWQGTVQETQYF	TGTGCCAGCAGTTGGCAAGGGACAGTACAAGAGACCCAGTACTTC
TRBV7-2	TRBJ2-2	NA	NA	CASSLAGGRTGELFF	TGTGCCAGCAGCTTAGCGGGAGGACGCACCGGGGAGCTGTTTTTT
TRBV7-2	TRBJ2-7	NA	TRBD2	CASRLRLTSGYEQYF	TGTGCCAGCAGACTTAGATTGACTAGCGGGTACGAGCAGTACTTC
TRBV4-1	TRBJ1-5	NA	TRBD1	CASGKTGVSNQPQHF	TGCGCCAGCGGGAAGACAGGGGTTAGCAATCAGCCCCAGCATTTT
TRBV5-1	TRBJ2-3	NA	TRBD2	CASSLTSGKADTQYF	TGCGCCAGCAGCTTGACTAGCGGGAAAGCAGATACGCAGTATTTT
TRBV29-1	TRBJ2-7	NA	NA	CSGGTDPMGEQYF	TGCAGCGGCGGGACCGACCCTATGGGGGAGCAGTACTTC
TRBV6-5	TRBJ2-2	NA	NA	CASNARKPGELFF	TGTGCCAGCAATGCAAGAAAACCCGGGGAGCTGTTTTTT
TRBV10-3	TRBJ2-3	NA	TRBD1	CATQGQFGTDTQYF	TGTGCCACCCAGGGACAGTTTGGCACAGATACGCAGTATTTT
TRBV28	TRBJ2-2	once	TRBD2	CASSVPRLAEPLRTGELFF	TGTGCCAGCAGTGTCCCGAGACTAGCGGAACCGCTTAGGACCGGGGAGCTGTTTTTT
TRBV30	TRBJ1-4	NA	NA	CAWSVPWGVATNEKLFF	TGTGCCTGGAGTGTACCTTGGGGAGTCGCAACTAATGAAAAACTGTTTTTT
TRBV2	TRBJ2-2	few	NA	CASSGTVPNTGELFF	TGTGCCAGCAGTGGTACAGTGCCGAACACCGGGGAGCTGTTTTTT
TRBV28	TRBJ2-3	NA	NA	CASSLRRITDTQYF	TGTGCCAGCAGTTTGAGGCGGATCACAGATACGCAGTATTTT
TRBV5-5	TRBJ2-5	NA	NA	CASSSIGGTRETQYF	TGTGCCAGCAGCTCTATAGGGGGGACCAGGGAGACCCAGTACTTC
TRBV9	TRBJ2-2	NA	TRBD2	CASSATTPSGLAGDTGELFF	TGTGCCAGCAGCGCCACCACCCCCTCGGGACTAGCGGGAGACACCGGGGAGCTGTTTTTT
TRBV28	TRBJ2-2	few	NA	CATHWVAADTGELFF	TGTGCCACCCACTGGGTAGCGGCAGACACCGGGGAGCTGTTTTTT
TRBV25-1	TRBJ2-7	NA	TRBD1	CASSDAGQGVYEQYF	TGTGCCAGCAGTGATGCGGGACAGGGCGTCTACGAGCAGTACTTC
TRBV6-1	TRBJ2-1	NA	TRBD1	CASSPWTGGVNEQFF	TGTGCCAGCAGTCCCTGGACAGGGGGCGTGAATGAGCAGTTCTTC
TRBV28	TRBJ1-1	NA	NA	CASSLWGSETEAFF	TGTGCCAGCAGTTTATGGGGGAGTGAGACTGAAGCTTTCTTT